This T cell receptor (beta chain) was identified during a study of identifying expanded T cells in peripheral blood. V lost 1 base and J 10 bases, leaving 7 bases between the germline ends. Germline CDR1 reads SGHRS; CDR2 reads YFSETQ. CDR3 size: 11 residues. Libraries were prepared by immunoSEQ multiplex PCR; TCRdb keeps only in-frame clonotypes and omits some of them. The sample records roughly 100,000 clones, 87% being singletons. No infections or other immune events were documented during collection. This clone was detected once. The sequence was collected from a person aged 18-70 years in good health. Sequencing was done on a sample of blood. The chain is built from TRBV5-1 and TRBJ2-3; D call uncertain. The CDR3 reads CASSLFPAQYF. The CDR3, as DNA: TGCGCCAGCAGCTTGTTCCCGGCGCAGTATTTT. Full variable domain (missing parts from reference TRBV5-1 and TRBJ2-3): KAGVTQTPRYLIKTRGQQVTLSCSPISGHRSVSWYQQTPGQGLQFLFEYFSETQRNKGNFPGRFSGRQFSNSRSEMNVSTLELGDSALYLCASSLFPAQYFGPGTRLTVL.